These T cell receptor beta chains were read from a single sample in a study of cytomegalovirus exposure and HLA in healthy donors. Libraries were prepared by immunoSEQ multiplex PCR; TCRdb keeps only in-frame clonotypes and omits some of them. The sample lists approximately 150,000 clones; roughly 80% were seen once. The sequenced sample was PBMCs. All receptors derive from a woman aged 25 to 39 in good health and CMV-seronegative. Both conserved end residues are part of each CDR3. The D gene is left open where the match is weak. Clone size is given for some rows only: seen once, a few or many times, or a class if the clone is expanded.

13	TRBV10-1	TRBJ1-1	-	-	TGCGCCACCCACGGAGCGGAGAACACTGAAGCTTTCTTT	CATHGAENTEAFF
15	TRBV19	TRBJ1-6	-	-	TGTGCCAGTAGAATCCTTAGCTCCTATAATTCACCCCTCCACTTT	CASRILSSYNSPLHF
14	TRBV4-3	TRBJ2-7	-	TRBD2	TGCGCCAGCAGCCAAGTTTGGGGGGGCTACGAGCAGTACTTC	CASSQVWGGYEQYF
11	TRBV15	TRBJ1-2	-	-	TGTGCCACCAGCAGAGATCGTGGCTACACCTTC	CATSRDRGYTF
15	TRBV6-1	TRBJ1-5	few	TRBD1	TGTGCCAGCAGTAGAGGGACAGCGATTAATCAGCCCCAGCATTTT	CASSRGTAINQPQHF
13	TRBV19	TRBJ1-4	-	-	TGTGCCAGTAGTATAAGCGTTAATGAAAAACTGTTTTTT	CASSISVNEKLFF
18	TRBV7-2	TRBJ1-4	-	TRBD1	TGTGCCAGCAGCGTAGGGGGGACAGGGGGCGCTGAGAACGGAAAACTGTTTTTT	CASSVGGTGGAENGKLFF
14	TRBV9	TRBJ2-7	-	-	TGTGCCAGCAGCGTAGGCGGGGTGAGCTACGAGCAGTACTTC	CASSVGGVSYEQYF
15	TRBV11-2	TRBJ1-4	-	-	TGTGCCAGCAGCCCCGTGGCACAGGTCGGCGAAAAACTGTTTTTT	CASSPVAQVGEKLFF
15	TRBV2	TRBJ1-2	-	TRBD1	TGTGCCAGCATGAAGGGACAGGGCCTGGTCTATGGCTACACCTTC	CASMKGQGLVYGYTF
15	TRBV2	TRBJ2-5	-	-	TGTGCCAGCAGTGTAACACAGGGTCTGGGAGAGACCCAGTACTTC	CASSVTQGLGETQYF
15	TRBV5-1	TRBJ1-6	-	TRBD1	TGCACCAGCAGCTTGACAGGGGGCTCGGATTCACCCCTCCACTTT	CTSSLTGGSDSPLHF
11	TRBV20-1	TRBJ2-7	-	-	TGCAGTGCACGCTTCCAGAACGAGCAGTACTTC	CSARFQNEQYF
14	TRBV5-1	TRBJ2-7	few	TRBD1	TGCGCCAGCAGCTTGGGACAGGGGGCTTACGAGCAGTACTTC	CASSLGQGAYEQYF
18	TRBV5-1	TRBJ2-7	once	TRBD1	TGCGCCAGCAGCTTGCCCTCAGGGACAGCGAGCTTCTCCTACGAGCAGTACTTC	CASSLPSGTASFSYEQYF
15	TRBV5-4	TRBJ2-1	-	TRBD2	TGTGCCAGCAGCTCGGGCGGGAGGGCGATGGATGAGCAGTTCTTC	CASSSGGRAMDEQFF
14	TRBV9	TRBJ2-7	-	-	TGTGCCAGCCTTGTCGGGGAAAGCTCCTACGAGCAGTACTTC	CASLVGESSYEQYF
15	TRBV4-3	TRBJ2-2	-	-	TGCGCCAGCAGCCAAGACCCGGTCAACACCGGGGAGCTGTTTTTT	CASSQDPVNTGELFF
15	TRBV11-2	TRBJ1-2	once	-	TGTGCCAGCAGCACTCCTGATGGTGAGAACTATGGCTACACCTTC	CASSTPDGENYGYTF
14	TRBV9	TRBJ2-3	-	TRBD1	TGTGCCAGCAGCGAGGACAGGTTCACAGATACGCAGTATTTT	CASSEDRFTDTQYF
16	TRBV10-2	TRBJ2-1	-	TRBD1	TGCGCCAGCGGCGGCCCTGGACAGGGGACCCACAATGAGCAGTTCTTC	CASGGPGQGTHNEQFF
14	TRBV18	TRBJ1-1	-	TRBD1	TGTGCCAGCTCCCAACAGGGGGCAGGGACTGAAGCTTTCTTT	CASSQQGAGTEAFF
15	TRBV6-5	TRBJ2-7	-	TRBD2	TGTGCCAGCAGCGATATGGGACTAGCGGGAGGCGAGCAGTACTTC	CASSDMGLAGGEQYF